The sequence of this T cell receptor (beta chain) was determined in a study of T cell changes during pregnancy in multiple sclerosis (dated by TCRdb to 2018 to 2020). Regarding the research as a whole: The study looked at changes in the T cell repertoire across pregnancy in women with multiple sclerosis.

To prepare the library, the immunoSEQ multiplex PCR assay was applied. TCRdb holds this immuneACCESS table with in-frame rearrangements only. Some clones are missing; in checked studies, unresolved V genes explain under half, and the rest has no known cause. The sample records tens of thousands of clones, 92% of which are singletons. The top ten hold 0.15% to 0.2% of the sample. Of note for this clone: The antigen it binds to is not known. Base-call qualities are not available, and no considerably larger clone is one nucleotide away.

This sample comprised CD4+ T cells from peripheral blood mononuclear cells, obtained after pregnancy. This TCR came from a female donor in good health, enrolled as a control in a pregnancy study.

The CDR3 amino acid sequence is: CASSVGLGTIYGYTF. The bases are TGTGCCAGCAGCGTAGGGCTGGGGACAATCTATGGCTACACCTTC. The receptor chain draws on TRBV9 and TRBJ1-2, and TRBD1 may be the D gene, going by 6 matching bases. V is reduced by 0 bases and J by 4 bases, leaving a spacing of 13 bases between them. Taken from cysteine to phenylalanine, the CDR3 has 15 residues. Only the CDR3 portion is preserved as DNA: 45 bases, with reading frame beginning at the first base. From a lookup of the germline V gene, CDR1 and CDR2 are SGDLS and YYNGEE.